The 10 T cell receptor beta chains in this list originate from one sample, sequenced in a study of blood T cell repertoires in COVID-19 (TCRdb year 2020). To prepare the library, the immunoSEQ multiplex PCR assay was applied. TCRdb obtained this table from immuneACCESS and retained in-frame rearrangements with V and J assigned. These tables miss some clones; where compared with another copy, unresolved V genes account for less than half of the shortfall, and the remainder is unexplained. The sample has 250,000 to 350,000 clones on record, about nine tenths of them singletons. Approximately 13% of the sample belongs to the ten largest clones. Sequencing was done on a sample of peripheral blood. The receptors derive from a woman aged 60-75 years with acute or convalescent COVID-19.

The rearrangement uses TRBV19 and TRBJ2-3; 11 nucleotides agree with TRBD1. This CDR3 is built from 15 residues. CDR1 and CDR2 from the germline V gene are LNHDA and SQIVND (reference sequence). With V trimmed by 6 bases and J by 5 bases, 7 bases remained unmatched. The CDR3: CASSTRTGGKDTQYF. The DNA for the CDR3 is TGTGCCAGTAGCACAAGGACAGGGGGCAAAGATACGCAGTATTTT.

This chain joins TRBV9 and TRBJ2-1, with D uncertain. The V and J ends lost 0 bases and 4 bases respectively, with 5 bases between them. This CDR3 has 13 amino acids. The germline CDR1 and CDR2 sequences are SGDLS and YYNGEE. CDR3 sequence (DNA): TGTGCCAGCAGCGTAGGAGAATACAATGAGCAGTTCTTC. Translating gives CASSVGEYNEQFF. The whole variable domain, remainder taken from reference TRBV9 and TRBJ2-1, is DSGVTQTPKHLITATGQRVTLRCSPRSGDLSVYWYQQSLDQGLQFLIQYYNGEERAKGNILERFSAQQFPDLHSELNLSSLELGDSALYFCASSVGEYNEQFFGPGTRLTVL.

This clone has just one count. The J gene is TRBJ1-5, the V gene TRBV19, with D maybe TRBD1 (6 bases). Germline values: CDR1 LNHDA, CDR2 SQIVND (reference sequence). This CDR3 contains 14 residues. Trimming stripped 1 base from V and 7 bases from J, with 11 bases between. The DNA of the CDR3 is TGTGCCAGTAGTATAGCAGGGGCTCAACAGCCCCAGCATTTT. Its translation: CASSIAGAQQPQHF.

The CDR3 sequence: CASRETSQVNNEQFF. CDR3 nucleotides: TGTGCCAGCAGGGAAACTAGTCAGGTCAACAATGAGCAGTTCTTC. The rearrangement uses TRBV2 and TRBJ2-1; possible D gene TRBD2, 5 bases. From germline, CDR1 is SNHLY and CDR2 FYNNEI. V lost 6 bases and J lost 5, with 17 bases in between. The CDR3 is 15 residues long.

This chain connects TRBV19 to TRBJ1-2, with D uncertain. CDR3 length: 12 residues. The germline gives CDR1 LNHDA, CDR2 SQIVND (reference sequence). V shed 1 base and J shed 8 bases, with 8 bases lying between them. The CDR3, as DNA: TGTGCCAGTAGTATAGCGGGGTTCGGCTACACCTTC. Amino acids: CASSIAGFGYTF.

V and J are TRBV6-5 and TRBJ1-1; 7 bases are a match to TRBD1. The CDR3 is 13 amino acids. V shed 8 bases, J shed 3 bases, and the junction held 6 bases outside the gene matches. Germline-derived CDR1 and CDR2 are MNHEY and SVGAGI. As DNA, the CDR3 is TGTGCCAGCCCCAACAGGGGCCACACTGAAGCTTTCTTT. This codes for CASPNRGHTEAFF.

CDR3: CASSSRGHQGGNTIYF. In DNA form, the CDR3 reads TGTGCCAGCAGCTCCCGGGGACACCAGGGAGGAAACACCATATATTTT. The chain uses TRBV5-6 and TRBJ1-3; D may be TRBD1 (6 bases). The germline V gene has CDR1 SGHDT and CDR2 YYEEEE. This CDR3 is built from 16 residues. V was trimmed by 3 bases and J by 4 bases, leaving 17 bases between them.

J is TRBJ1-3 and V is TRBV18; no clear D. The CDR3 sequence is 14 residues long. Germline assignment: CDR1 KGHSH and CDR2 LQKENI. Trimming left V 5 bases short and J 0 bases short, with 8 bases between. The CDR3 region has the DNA TGTGCCAGCTCAGGGCAGAGCTCTGGAAACACCATATATTTT. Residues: CASSGQSSGNTIYF.

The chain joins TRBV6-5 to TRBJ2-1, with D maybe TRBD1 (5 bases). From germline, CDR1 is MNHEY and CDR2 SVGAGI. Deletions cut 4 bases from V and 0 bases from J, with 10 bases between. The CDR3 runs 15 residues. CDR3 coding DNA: TGTGCCAGCAGTTCCGACAGCCGCTCCTACAATGAGCAGTTCTTC. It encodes CASSSDSRSYNEQFF.

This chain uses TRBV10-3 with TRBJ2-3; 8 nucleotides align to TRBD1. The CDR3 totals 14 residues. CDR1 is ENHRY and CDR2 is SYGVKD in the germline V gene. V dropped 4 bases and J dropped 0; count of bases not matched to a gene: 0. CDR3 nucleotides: TGTGCCATCAGTGGACAGGGGAGCACAGATACGCAGTATTTT. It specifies CAISGQGSTDTQYF.